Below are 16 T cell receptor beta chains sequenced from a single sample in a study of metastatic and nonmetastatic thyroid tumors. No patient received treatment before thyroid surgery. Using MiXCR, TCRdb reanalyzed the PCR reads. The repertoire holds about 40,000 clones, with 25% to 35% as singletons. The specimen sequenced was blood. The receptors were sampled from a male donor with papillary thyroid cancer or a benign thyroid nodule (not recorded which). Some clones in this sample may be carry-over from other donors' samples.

CDR3 nucleotides: TGTGCCAGTACCGGCTGTGACGCCCTAGGCGGGGAGCTGTTTTTT. As protein: CASTGCDALGGELFF. J is TRBJ2-2 and V is TRBV19; D is ambiguous. The germline V gene encodes CDR1 LNHDA and CDR2 SQIVND (reference sequence). This CDR3 spans 15 amino acids. V was shortened by 7 bases and J by 7 bases, with 19 bases between the two germline ends. The full variable domain, rest sourced from reference TRBV19 and TRBJ2-2, is DGGITQSPKYLFRKEGQNVTLSCEQNLNHDAMYWYRQDPGQGLRLIYYSQIVNDFQKGDIAEGYSVSREKKESFPLTVTSAQKNPTAFYLCASTGCDALGGELFFGEGSRLTVL.

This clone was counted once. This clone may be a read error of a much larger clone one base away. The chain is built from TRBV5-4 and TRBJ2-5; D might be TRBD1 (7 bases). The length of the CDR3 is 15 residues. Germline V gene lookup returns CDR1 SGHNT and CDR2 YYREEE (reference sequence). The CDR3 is CASSLSPGGQVTQYF. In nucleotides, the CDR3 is TGTGCCAGCAGCTTGTCCCCAGGGGGGCAAGTGACCCAGTACTTC.

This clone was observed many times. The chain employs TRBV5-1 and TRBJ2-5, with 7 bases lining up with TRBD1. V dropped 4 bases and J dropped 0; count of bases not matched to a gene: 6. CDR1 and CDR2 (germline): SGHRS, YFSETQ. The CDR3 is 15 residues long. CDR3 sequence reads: CASSEPQGDQETQYF. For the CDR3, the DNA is TGCGCCAGCAGCGAACCTCAGGGGGACCAAGAGACCCAGTACTTC.

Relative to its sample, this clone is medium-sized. CDR3 in DNA: TGTGCCAGCACCCTGACTAGCGGGGGGTCTGAGCAGTTCTTC. Residues: CASTLTSGGSEQFF. This chain links TRBV6-1 with TRBJ2-1; 13 bases map to TRBD2. CDR3 length: 14 residues. Germline CDR1 is MNHNS and CDR2 is SASEGT. V lost 7 bases, J lost 9 bases, and 6 bases stayed unmatched.

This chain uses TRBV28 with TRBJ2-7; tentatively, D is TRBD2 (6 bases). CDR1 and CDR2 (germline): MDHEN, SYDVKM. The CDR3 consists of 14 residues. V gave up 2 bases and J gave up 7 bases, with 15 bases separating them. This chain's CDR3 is CASSLGARGREQYF. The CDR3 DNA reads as TGTGCCAGCAGTTTAGGGGCGAGAGGGAGGGAGCAGTACTTC.

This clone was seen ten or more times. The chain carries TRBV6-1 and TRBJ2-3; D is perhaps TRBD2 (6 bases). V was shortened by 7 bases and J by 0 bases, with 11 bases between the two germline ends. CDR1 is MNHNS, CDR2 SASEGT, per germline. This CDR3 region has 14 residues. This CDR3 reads CASTYSGSTDTQYF. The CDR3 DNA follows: TGTGCCAGCACTTACAGCGGGAGCACAGATACGCAGTATTTT.

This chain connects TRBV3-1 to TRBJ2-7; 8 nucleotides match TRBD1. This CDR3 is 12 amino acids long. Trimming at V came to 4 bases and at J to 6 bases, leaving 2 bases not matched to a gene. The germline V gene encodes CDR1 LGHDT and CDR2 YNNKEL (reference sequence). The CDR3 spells CASSPQGGEQYF. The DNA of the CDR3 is TGTGCCAGCAGCCCACAGGGGGGCGAGCAGTACTTC.

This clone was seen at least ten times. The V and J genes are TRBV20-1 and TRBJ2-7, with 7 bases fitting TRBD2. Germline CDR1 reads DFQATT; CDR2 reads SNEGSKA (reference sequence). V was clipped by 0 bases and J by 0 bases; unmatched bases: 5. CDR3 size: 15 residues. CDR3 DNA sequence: TGCAGTGCTAGAGATTTGGGCGGGAGCTCCTACGAGCAGTACTTC. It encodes CSARDLGGSSYEQYF.

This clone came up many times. The CDR3 here is CASSLSSGGSYNEQFF. CDR3 DNA: TGCGCCAGCAGCTTGAGCTCAGGGGGCTCCTACAATGAGCAGTTCTTC. The gene calls are TRBV5-1 and TRBJ2-1, with TRBD1 identical over 7 bases. CDR1 and CDR2 (germline): SGHRS, YFSETQ. With 1 base clipped from V and 0 bases from J, the junction kept 4 bases outside the gene matches. The CDR3 is 16 amino acids.

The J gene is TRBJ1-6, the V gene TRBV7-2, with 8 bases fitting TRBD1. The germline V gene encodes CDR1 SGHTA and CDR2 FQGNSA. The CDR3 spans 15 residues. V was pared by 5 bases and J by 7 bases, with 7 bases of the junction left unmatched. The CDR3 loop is CASSPGTGANSPLHF. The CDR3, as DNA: TGTGCCAGCAGCCCCGGGACAGGCGCAAATTCACCCCTCCACTTT.

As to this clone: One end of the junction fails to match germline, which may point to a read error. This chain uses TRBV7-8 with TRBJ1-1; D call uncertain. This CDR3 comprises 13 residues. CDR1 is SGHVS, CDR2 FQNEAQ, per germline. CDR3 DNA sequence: TGTGCCAGCAGACCTCGGTGGGCCACTGAGGCTTTCTTT. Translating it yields CASRPRWATEAFF.

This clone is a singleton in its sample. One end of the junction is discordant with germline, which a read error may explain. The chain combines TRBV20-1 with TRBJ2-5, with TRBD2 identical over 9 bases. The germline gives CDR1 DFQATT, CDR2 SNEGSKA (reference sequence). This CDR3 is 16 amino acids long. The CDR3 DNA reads TGCAGTGCTAGTTCTGCTAGCGGGGTATCTAAAGATACCCAGTACTTC. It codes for CSASSASGVSKDTQYF.

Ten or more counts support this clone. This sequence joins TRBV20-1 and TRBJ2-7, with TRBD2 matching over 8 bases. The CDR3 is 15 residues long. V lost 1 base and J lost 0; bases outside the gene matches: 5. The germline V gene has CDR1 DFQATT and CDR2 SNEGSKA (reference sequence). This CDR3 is CSARGQSGSSYEQYF. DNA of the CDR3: TGCAGTGCTAGAGGGCAGAGCGGGAGCTCCTACGAGCAGTACTTC.

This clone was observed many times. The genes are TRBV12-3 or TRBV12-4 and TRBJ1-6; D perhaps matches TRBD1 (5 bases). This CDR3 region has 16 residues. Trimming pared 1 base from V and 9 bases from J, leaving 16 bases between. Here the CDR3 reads CASSLGSPRVGSPLHF. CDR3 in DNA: TGTGCCAGCAGTTTAGGGTCCCCCAGGGTAGGTTCACCCCTCCACTTT.

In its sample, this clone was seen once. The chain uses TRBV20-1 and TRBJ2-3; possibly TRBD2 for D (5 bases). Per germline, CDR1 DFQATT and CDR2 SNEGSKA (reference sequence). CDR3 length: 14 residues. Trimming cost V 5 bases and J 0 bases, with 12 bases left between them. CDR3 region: CSAQAGASTDTQYF. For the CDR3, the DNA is TGCAGTGCTCAGGCGGGCGCTAGCACAGATACGCAGTATTTT.

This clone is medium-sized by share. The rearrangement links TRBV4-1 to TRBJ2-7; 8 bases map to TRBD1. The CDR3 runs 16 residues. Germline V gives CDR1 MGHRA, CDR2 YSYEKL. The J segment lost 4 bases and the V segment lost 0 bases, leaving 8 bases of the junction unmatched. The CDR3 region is CASSQDLRTGRYEQYF. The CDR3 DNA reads TGCGCCAGCAGCCAAGACCTTAGGACAGGGAGATACGAGCAGTACTTC.